This TCR beta chain was recorded in a study of T cells after posttransplantation cyclophosphamide. Overall study results and limits: Skin or GI-infiltrating T cells shared few TRB sequences with blood. Donor-recipient repertoire similarity was low at 1-2 months, rising over year one.

CDR1 and CDR2 from the germline V gene are DFQATT and SNEGSKA (reference sequence). The CDR3 is made up of 11 amino acids. V was cut by 5 bases and J by 5 bases, with 9 bases left in between. With respect to this clone: What it recognizes is unknown.

Clones were read by immunoSEQ multiplex PCR, and TCRdb kept only the in-frame ones, dropping some. The sample contains about 32,000 clones, around nine tenths of which appear only once. The TCR sequence derives from a woman between 40 and 50 years old with a blood cancer, CMV-positive, and with a related stem cell donor. The chain uses TRBV20-1 and TRBJ2-5, with D unclear. The sequencing sample was made of PBMCs. Written as DNA, the CDR3 is TGCAGTGCTCCTCCCGTGGAGACCCAGTACTTC. It is translated as CSAPPVETQYF.